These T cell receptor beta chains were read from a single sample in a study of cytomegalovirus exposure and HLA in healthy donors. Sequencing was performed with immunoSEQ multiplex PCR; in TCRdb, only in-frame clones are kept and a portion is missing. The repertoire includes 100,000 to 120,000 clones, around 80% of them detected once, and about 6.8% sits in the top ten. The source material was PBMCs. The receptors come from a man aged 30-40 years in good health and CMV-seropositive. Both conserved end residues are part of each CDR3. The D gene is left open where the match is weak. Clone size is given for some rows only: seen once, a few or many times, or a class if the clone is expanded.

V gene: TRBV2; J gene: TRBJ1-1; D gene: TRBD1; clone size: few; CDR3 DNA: TGTGCCAGCAGCACGGACAGGGAGACTGAAGCTTTCTTT; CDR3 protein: CASSTDRETEAFF
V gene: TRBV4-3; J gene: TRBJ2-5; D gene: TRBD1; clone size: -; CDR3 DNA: TGCGCCAGCAGCCAAGAAGGGGGCAGGGGAGAGACCCAGTACTTC; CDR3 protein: CASSQEGGRGETQYF
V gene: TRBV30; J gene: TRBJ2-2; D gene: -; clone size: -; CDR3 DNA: TGTGCCTGGAGTGGGCAGGGCAGGGCTCCGAACACCGGGGAGCTGTTTTTT; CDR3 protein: CAWSGQGRAPNTGELFF
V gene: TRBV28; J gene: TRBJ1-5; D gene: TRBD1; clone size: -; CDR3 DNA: TGTGCCAGCAGTTCCTACCGGGACAGGGGCTATCGGACCCAGCATTTT; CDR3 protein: CASSSYRDRGYRTQHF
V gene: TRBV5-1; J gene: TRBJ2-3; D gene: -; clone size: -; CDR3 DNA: TGCGCCAGCAGCTTGTTGGCGGGGGCTAGCACAGATACGCAGTATTTT; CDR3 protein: CASSLLAGASTDTQYF
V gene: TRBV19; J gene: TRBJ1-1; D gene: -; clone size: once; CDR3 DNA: TGTGCCAGTAGTACCCCCGGGTCCCCGCGTTTCTTT; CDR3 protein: CASSTPGSPRFF
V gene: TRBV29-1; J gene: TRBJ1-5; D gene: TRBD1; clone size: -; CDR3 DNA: TGCAGCGTTGTCTTTTTCGGGACAGAGGATCAGCCCCAGCATTTT; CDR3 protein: CSVVFFGTEDQPQHF
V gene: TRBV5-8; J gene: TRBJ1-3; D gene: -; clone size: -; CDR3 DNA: TGTGCCAGCAGCTTGTTTGAGGGCGCATGGGGAAACACCATATATTTT; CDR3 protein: CASSLFEGAWGNTIYF
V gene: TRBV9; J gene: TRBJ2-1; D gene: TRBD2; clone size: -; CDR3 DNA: TGTGCCAGCAGCCCCCGCGGGGGGGTCCCCTCCTACAATGAGCAGTTCTTC; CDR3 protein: CASSPRGGVPSYNEQFF
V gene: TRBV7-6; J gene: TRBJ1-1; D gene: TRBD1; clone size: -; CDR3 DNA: TGTGCCAGCAGCTTGACAGGGGGACACACTGAAGCTTTCTTT; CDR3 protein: CASSLTGGHTEAFF
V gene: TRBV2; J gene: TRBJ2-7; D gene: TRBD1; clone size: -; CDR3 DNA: TGTGCCGCAAACAGGGGGTACGAGCAGTACTTC; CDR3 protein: CAANRGYEQYF
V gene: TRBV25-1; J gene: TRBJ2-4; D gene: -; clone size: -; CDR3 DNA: TGTGCCAGCAGTGATGACCGGGACACCCAGCCAAACATTCAGTACTTC; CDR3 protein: CASSDDRDTQPNIQYF
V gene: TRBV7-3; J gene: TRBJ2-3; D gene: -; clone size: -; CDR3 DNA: TGTGCCAGCAGCTTAGTGGCCGTTACAGATACGCAGTATTTT; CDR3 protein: CASSLVAVTDTQYF
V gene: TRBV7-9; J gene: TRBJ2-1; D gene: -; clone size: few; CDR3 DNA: TGTGCCAGCAGCGTCCTAGACCGCTACAATGAGCAGTTCTTC; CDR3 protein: CASSVLDRYNEQFF
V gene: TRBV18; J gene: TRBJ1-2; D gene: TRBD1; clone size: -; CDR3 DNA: TGTGCCAGCTCACCGCCGGGACAGGGATATGGCTACACCTTC; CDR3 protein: CASSPPGQGYGYTF
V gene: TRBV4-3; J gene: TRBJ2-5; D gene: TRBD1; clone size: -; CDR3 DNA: TGCGCCAGCAGCCGAACCGGGACAGTTTCTCAAGAGACCCAGTACTTC; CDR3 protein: CASSRTGTVSQETQYF
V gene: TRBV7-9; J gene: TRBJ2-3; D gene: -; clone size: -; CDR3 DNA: TGTGCCAGCAGGACGACAGGACTCACAGATACGCAGTATTTT; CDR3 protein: CASRTTGLTDTQYF
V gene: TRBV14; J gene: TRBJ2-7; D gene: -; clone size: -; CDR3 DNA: TGTGCCAGCAGCCAAGCCAGGGCCAAGTCCTACGAGCAGTACTTC; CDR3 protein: CASSQARAKSYEQYF
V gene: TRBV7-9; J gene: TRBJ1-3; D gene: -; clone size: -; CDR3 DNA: TGTGCCAGCAGCTTAGCCAGGGCAAACACCATATATTTT; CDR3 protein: CASSLARANTIYF
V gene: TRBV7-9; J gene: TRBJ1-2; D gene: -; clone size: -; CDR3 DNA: TGTGCCAGCAGCTTTTCGAGCAGGGAGGATGGCTACACCTTC; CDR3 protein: CASSFSSREDGYTF
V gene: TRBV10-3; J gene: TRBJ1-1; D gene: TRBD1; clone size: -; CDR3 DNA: TGTGCCATCAGTGAGTCGGGACAGGAAAACACTGAAGCTTTCTTT; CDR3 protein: CAISESGQENTEAFF
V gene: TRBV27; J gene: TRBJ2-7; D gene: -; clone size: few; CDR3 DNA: TGTGCCAGCCAATTTCAATCCGGACAGAGAAAGTACTTC; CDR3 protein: CASQFQSGQRKYF